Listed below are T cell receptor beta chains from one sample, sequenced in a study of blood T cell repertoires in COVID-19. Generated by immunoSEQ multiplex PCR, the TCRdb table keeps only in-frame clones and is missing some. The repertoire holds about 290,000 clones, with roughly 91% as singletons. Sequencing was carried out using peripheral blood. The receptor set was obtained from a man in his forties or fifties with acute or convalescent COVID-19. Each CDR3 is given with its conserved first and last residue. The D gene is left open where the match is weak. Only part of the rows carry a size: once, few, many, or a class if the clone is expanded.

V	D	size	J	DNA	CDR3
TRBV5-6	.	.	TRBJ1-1	TGTGCCAGCAGCCGCCAGGCCTTGGGAGCTTTCTTT	CASSRQALGAFF
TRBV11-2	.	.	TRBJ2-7	TGTGCCAGCAGCTACGACAGCCACGAGCAGTACTTC	CASSYDSHEQYF
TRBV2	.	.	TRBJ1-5	TGTGCCAGCAGAGGAGGACTTTTGAGCAATCAGCCCCAGCATTTT	CASRGGLLSNQPQHF
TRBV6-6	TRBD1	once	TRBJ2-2	TGTGCCAGCAGAGACCTGACAGGGCACACCGGGGAGCTGTTTTTT	CASRDLTGHTGELFF
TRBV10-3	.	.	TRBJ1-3	TGTGCCATCAGTCAAGGGGGGGTATATAGAAACACCATATATTTT	CAISQGGVYRNTIYF
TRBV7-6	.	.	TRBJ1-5	TGTGCCAGCAGCCTAGGAACAGGGATAAGGAGCAATCAGCCCCAGCATTTT	CASSLGTGIRSNQPQHF
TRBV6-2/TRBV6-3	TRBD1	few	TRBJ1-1	TGTGCCAGCAGTCCCGCAGGGGGAGGAGGACGCACTGAAGCTTTCTTT	CASSPAGGGGRTEAFF
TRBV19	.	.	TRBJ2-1	TGTGCCAGTAGTACCTACTCTTCCTACAATGAGCAGTTCTTC	CASSTYSSYNEQFF
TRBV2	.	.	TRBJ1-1	TGTGCCAGCAGTGGACAGACGCTGAACACTGAAGCTTTCTTT	CASSGQTLNTEAFF
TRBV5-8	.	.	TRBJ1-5	TGTGCCAGCAGCTTTGGCGCAGGGTTGCCCCAGCATTTT	CASSFGAGLPQHF
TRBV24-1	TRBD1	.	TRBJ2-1	TGTGCCACAGGGACAGGGGGAATGAATGAGCAGTTCTTC	CATGTGGMNEQFF
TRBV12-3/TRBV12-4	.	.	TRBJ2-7	TGTGCCAGCAGACGGGGGGCGACCTACGAGCAGTACTTC	CASRRGATYEQYF
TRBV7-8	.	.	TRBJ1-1	TGTGCCAGCAGCTTACTCTCGACAGCGAACACTGAAGCTTTCTTT	CASSLLSTANTEAFF
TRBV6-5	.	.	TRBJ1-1	TGTGCCAGCAGCCCCAGGGTGAGGAACACTGAAGCTTTCTTT	CASSPRVRNTEAFF
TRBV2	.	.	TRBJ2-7	TGTGCCAGCATTCGGAGTAGTCCCTACGAGCAGTACTTC	CASIRSSPYEQYF
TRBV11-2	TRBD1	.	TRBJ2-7	TGTGCCAGCAGCTTAGAGCCGAACGACAGGGGATACGAGCAGTACTTC	CASSLEPNDRGYEQYF
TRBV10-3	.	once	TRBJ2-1	TGTGCCATCAGTGCTTACAGGGACAATGAGCAGTTCTTC	CAISAYRDNEQFF
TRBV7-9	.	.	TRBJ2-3	TGTGCCAGCAGCTCCGCAGGGAGGCGGACAGATACGCAGTATTTT	CASSSAGRRTDTQYF
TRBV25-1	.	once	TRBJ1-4	TGTGCCAGCAGTGAGGAAGGAGATTCTAATGAAAAACTGTTTTTT	CASSEEGDSNEKLFF
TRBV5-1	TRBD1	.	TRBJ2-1	TGCGCCAGCAGCTTACAGGGGCTCGCCCCTAATGAGCAGTTCTTC	CASSLQGLAPNEQFF
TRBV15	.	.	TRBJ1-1	TGTGCCACCAGCAGAGCATTTCCAGGAGGCACTGAAGCTTTCTTT	CATSRAFPGGTEAFF
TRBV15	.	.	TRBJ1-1	TGTGCCACCAGCAGGGGGAAGGGGGAGGGACGGACTGAAGCTTTCTTT	CATSRGKGEGRTEAFF
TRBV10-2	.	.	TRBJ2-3	TGCGCCAGCAGTGTAGGGGGTAGCACAGATACGCAGTATTTT	CASSVGGSTDTQYF
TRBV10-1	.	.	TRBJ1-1	TGCGCCAGCAGTGAGGCGGGGGTAGCTTTCTTT	CASSEAGVAFF
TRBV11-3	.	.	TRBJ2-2	TGTGCCAGCAGCTTAGATTGGAGGGGCGACGGGGCCGGGGAGCTGTTTTTT	CASSLDWRGDGAGELFF
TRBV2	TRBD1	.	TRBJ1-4	TGTGCCAGTGCCCGAGGACAGGAGGTAGAAAAACTGTTTTTT	CASARGQEVEKLFF
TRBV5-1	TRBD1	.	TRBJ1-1	TGCGCCAGCAGCTTGCGCCCGGACAGGCTGAACACTGAAGCTTTCTTT	CASSLRPDRLNTEAFF
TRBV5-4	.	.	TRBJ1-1	TGTGCCAGCAGCCCCCGCGGGACTGAAGCTTTCTTT	CASSPRGTEAFF
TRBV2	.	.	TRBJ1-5	TGTGCCAGCAGTGGGGAGGGGAATCAGCCCCAGCATTTT	CASSGEGNQPQHF
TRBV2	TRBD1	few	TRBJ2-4	TGTGCCAGCAGGCGACAGGGAAACATTCAGTACTTC	CASRRQGNIQYF
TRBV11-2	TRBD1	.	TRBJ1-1	TGTGCCAGCAGCTTATCGGGACAGTGGGTTGAAGCTTTCTTT	CASSLSGQWVEAFF
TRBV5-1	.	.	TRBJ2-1	TGCGCCAGCAGTCCCCAGGGGAATGAGCAGTTCTTC	CASSPQGNEQFF
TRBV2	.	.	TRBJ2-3	TGTGCCAGCAGTCCTACAGGGTATGGAGATACGCAGTATTTT	CASSPTGYGDTQYF
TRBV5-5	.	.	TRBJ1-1	TGTGCCAGCAGCTTAATACCACGGAGGAACACTGAAGCTTTCTTT	CASSLIPRRNTEAFF
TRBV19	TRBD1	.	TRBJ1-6	TGTGCGACAGGGGGCTTGAGCTCCTATAATTCACCCCTCCACTTT	CATGGLSSYNSPLHF
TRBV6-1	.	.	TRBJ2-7	TGTGCCAGCAGTGACCCGGGACATGCCTACGAGCAGTACTTC	CASSDPGHAYEQYF
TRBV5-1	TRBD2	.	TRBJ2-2	TGCGCCAGCCGAGATCCTAGCGGGGGATATACCGGGGAGCTGTTTTTT	CASRDPSGGYTGELFF
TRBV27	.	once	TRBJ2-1	TGTGCCAGCAGCCGGTACAGGGTTAATGAGCAGTTCTTC	CASSRYRVNEQFF
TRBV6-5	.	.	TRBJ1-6	TGTGCCAGCGGGAGCTCCCGATTTGGCGATTCACCCCTCCACTTT	CASGSSRFGDSPLHF
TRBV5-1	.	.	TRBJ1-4	TGCGCCAGCAGCCTGGGGGCGGGTAATGAAAAACTGTTTTTT	CASSLGAGNEKLFF
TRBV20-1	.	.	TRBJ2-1	TGCAGTGCTAGTGATTTTCCCGGGGAGTTCTTC	CSASDFPGEFF
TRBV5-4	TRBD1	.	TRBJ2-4	TGTGCCAGCAGCCCCGGACAGGGTATGATACCCATTCAGTACTTC	CASSPGQGMIPIQYF
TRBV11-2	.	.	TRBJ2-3	TGTGCCAGCAGCTTAAATTACGGAGGGCTCACAGATACGCAGTATTTT	CASSLNYGGLTDTQYF
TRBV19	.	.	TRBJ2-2	TGTGCCAGTACTCACTGGCCCGGGGGAAACACCGGGGAGCTGTTTTTT	CASTHWPGGNTGELFF